These T cell receptor beta chains were read from a single sample in a study of identical twins. TCRdb reprocessed the 5' RACE reads with MiXCR, giving one entry per CDR3 protein. This sample has around 280,000 distinct CDR3 sequences; about 8.3% occur once, and the top ten carry around 2.1%. Another study also made use of these data, one on yellow fever vaccine responses in identical twins.

The sample taken for sequencing was memory (CD45RO+) T cells sorted from blood. These receptors were collected from a woman between 18 and 30 years old in good health. Both conserved end residues are part of each CDR3. The D gene is left open where the match is weak. Clone sizes are given selectively: once, few, many, or a class where the clone is expanded.

D gene: .; J gene: TRBJ2-1; V gene: TRBV24-1; clone size: medium-sized; CDR3 DNA: TGTGCCACCAGCAACAGGGTTAATGAGCAGTTCTTC; CDR3 protein: CATSNRVNEQFF
D gene: TRBD2; J gene: TRBJ2-1; V gene: TRBV29-1; clone size: many; CDR3 DNA: TGCAGCGTGAACCCGGGGGGGCACAATGAGCAGTTCTTC; CDR3 protein: CSVNPGGHNEQFF
D gene: .; J gene: TRBJ1-3; V gene: TRBV7-8; clone size: few; CDR3 DNA: TGTGCCAGCAGCTTAGTTCTACGGTCCTCTGGAAACACCATATATTTT; CDR3 protein: CASSLVLRSSGNTIYF
D gene: .; J gene: TRBJ2-6; V gene: TRBV25-1; clone size: many; CDR3 DNA: TGTGCCAGCAGTGAAACAGCCCGACACTCTGGGCCAACCAACGTCCTGACTTTC; CDR3 protein: CASSETARHSGPTNVLTF
D gene: .; J gene: TRBJ2-2; V gene: TRBV2; clone size: few; CDR3 DNA: TGTGCCAGCAGTGAAGAGGGCCACATGAACACCGGGGAGCTGTTTTTT; CDR3 protein: CASSEEGHMNTGELFF
D gene: .; J gene: TRBJ1-2; V gene: TRBV29-1; clone size: many; CDR3 DNA: TGCAGCGTTGAAGGGGGGGAGGGTTTCGATGGCTACACCTTC; CDR3 protein: CSVEGGEGFDGYTF
D gene: TRBD2; J gene: TRBJ2-1; V gene: TRBV20-1; clone size: many; CDR3 DNA: TGCAGTGCTAGAAACGGGGGGGACTACAATGAGCAGTTCTTC; CDR3 protein: CSARNGGDYNEQFF
D gene: .; J gene: TRBJ1-1; V gene: TRBV5-1; clone size: many; CDR3 DNA: TGCGCCAGCAGCCCCTGGGATCACACTGAAGCTTTCTTT; CDR3 protein: CASSPWDHTEAFF
D gene: TRBD1; J gene: TRBJ1-1; V gene: TRBV29-1; clone size: many; CDR3 DNA: TGCAGCGTTGAACCAGGGGGGAACACTGAAGCTTTCTTT; CDR3 protein: CSVEPGGNTEAFF
D gene: TRBD2; J gene: TRBJ2-7; V gene: TRBV10-3; clone size: .; CDR3 DNA: TGTGCCTTCAGTTTAAGGGGACTAGCGGGAGGGCCAATTCGCGAGCAGTACTTC; CDR3 protein: CAFSLRGLAGGPIREQYF
D gene: .; J gene: TRBJ2-7; V gene: TRBV2; clone size: many; CDR3 DNA: TGTGCCAGCAGTGGGGCCACCTACGAGCAGTACTTC; CDR3 protein: CASSGATYEQYF
D gene: TRBD2; J gene: TRBJ2-1; V gene: TRBV6-1; clone size: few; CDR3 DNA: TGTGCCAGCAGGAAACTAGCGGGAGGTTCGGTCCCCTACAATGAGCAGTTCTTC; CDR3 protein: CASRKLAGGSVPYNEQFF
D gene: TRBD1; J gene: TRBJ1-1; V gene: TRBV12-3/TRBV12-4; clone size: many; CDR3 DNA: TGTGCCAGCAGTCCAGGGGGGGATTCGAACACTGAAGCTTTCTTT; CDR3 protein: CASSPGGDSNTEAFF
D gene: .; J gene: TRBJ2-2; V gene: TRBV4-1; clone size: many; CDR3 DNA: TGCGCCAGCAGCCAAGTCTTGGGGGGCACCGGGGAGCTGTTTTTT; CDR3 protein: CASSQVLGGTGELFF
D gene: TRBD2; J gene: TRBJ2-2; V gene: TRBV9; clone size: .; CDR3 DNA: TGTGCCAGCAGCGTCGATAGCGGGGGGAACACCGGGGAGCTGTTTTTT; CDR3 protein: CASSVDSGGNTGELFF
D gene: .; J gene: TRBJ2-6; V gene: TRBV7-9; clone size: .; CDR3 DNA: TGTGCCAGCAGCTCGCGGGACACATTCTCTGGGGCCAACGTCCTGACTTTC; CDR3 protein: CASSSRDTFSGANVLTF
D gene: .; J gene: TRBJ2-1; V gene: TRBV5-1; clone size: few; CDR3 DNA: TGCGCCAGCAGCACCGAGGGGGGAGTGTTGAATGAGCAGTTCTTC; CDR3 protein: CASSTEGGVLNEQFF
D gene: .; J gene: TRBJ1-1; V gene: TRBV3-1; clone size: many; CDR3 DNA: TGTGCCAGCAGCCCAAAGGCGAGGACAGTTCGAGCTTTCTTT; CDR3 protein: CASSPKARTVRAFF
D gene: TRBD1; J gene: TRBJ2-1; V gene: TRBV19; clone size: .; CDR3 DNA: TGTGCCAGTAGTATAGGGAAGATCAGGGGGAGCGACAATGAGCAGTTCTTC; CDR3 protein: CASSIGKIRGSDNEQFF
D gene: .; J gene: TRBJ1-6; V gene: TRBV28; clone size: few; CDR3 DNA: TGTGCCAGCAGTTTTTGGGGGCCCAGCTCCTATAATTCACCCCTCCACTTT; CDR3 protein: CASSFWGPSSYNSPLHF
D gene: TRBD2; J gene: TRBJ2-5; V gene: TRBV5-1; clone size: .; CDR3 DNA: TGCGCCAGCAGCCTCACCTTTGGCGGGGGGATCCAAGAGACCCAGTACTTC; CDR3 protein: CASSLTFGGGIQETQYF
D gene: TRBD1; J gene: TRBJ1-1; V gene: TRBV4-2; clone size: few; CDR3 DNA: TGTGCCAGCAGCCGCGGGACAGGGGGTAGCGGGATCTTTAACACTGAAGCTTTCTTT; CDR3 protein: CASSRGTGGSGIFNTEAFF
D gene: .; J gene: TRBJ2-2; V gene: TRBV29-1; clone size: .; CDR3 DNA: TGCAGCGTTGGGGGGTACACCGGGGAGCTGTTTTTT; CDR3 protein: CSVGGYTGELFF